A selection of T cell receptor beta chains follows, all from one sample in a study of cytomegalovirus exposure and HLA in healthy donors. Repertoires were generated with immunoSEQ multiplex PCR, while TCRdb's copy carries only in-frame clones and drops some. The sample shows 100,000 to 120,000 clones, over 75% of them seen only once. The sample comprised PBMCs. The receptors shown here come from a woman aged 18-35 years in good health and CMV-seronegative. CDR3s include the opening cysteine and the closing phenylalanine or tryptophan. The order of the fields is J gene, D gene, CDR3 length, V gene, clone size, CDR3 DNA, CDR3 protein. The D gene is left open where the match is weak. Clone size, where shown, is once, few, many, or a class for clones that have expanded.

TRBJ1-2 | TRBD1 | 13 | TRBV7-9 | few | TGTGCCAGCAGCAAGGAGGGGGCGAGCGGCTACACCTTC | CASSKEGASGYTF
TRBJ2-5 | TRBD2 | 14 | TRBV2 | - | TGTGCCAGCAGCCCTCTAGCGGGGGGGGAGACCCAGTACTTC | CASSPLAGGETQYF
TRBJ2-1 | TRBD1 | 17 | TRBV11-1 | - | TGTGCCAGCAGCTTAGCGGACGTGACAGGGGGTCGCAATGAGCAGTTCTTC | CASSLADVTGGRNEQFF
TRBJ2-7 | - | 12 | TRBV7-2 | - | TGTGCCAGCAGCCTCCCCAGCGTGGAGCAGTACTTC | CASSLPSVEQYF
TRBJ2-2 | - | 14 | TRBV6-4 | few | TGTGCCAGCAGCATCGACAGCATGACCGGGGAGCTGTTTTTT | CASSIDSMTGELFF
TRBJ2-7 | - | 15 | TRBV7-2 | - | TGTGCCAGCAGCAGACTCGACAGGTTCTCCTACGAGCAGTACTTC | CASSRLDRFSYEQYF
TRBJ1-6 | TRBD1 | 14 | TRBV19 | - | TGTGCCAGTAGTGCAACAGGGGGCCGATCACCCCTCCACTTT | CASSATGGRSPLHF
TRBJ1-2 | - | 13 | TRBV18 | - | TGTGCCAGCTCACCACCGGGGCGCTATGGCTACACCTTC | CASSPPGRYGYTF
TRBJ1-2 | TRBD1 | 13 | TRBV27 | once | TGTGCCAGCAGTCTCCTGACAGGGGAAGGCTACACCTTC | CASSLLTGEGYTF
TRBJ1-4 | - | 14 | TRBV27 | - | TGTGCCAGCGGAGAAGGGGCTGTTCCCGAAAAACTGTTTTTT | CASGEGAVPEKLFF